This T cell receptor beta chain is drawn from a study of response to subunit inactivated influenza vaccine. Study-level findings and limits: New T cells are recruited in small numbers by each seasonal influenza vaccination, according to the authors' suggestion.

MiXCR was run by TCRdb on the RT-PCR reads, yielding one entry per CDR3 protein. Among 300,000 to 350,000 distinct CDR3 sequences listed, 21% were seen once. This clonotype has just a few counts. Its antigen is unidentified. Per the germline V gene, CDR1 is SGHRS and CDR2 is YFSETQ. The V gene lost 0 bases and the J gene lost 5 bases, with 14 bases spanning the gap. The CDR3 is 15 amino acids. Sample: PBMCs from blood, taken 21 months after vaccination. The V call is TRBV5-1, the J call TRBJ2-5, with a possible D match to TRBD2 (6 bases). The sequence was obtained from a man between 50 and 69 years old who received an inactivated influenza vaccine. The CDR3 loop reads CASSLVGEVQETQYF. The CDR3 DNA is TGCGCCAGCAGCTTGGTCGGGGAGGTGCAGGAGACCCAGTACTTC.